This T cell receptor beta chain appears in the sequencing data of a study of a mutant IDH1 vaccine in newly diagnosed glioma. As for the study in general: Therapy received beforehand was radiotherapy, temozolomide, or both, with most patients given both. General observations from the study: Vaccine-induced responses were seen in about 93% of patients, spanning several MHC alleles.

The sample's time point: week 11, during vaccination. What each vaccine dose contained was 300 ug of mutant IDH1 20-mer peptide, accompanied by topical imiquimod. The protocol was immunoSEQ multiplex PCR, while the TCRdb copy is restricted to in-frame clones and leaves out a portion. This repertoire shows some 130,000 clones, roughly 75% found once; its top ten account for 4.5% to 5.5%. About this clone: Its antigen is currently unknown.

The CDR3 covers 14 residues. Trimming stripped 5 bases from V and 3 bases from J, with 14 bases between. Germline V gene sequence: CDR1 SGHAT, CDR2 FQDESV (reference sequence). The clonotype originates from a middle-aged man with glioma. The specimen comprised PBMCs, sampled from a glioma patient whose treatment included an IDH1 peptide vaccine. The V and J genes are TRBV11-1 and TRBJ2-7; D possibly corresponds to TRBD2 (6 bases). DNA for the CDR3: TGTGCCAGCAGCCTCCGGAGGGGAAACTACGAGCAGTACTTC. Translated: CASSLRRGNYEQYF.